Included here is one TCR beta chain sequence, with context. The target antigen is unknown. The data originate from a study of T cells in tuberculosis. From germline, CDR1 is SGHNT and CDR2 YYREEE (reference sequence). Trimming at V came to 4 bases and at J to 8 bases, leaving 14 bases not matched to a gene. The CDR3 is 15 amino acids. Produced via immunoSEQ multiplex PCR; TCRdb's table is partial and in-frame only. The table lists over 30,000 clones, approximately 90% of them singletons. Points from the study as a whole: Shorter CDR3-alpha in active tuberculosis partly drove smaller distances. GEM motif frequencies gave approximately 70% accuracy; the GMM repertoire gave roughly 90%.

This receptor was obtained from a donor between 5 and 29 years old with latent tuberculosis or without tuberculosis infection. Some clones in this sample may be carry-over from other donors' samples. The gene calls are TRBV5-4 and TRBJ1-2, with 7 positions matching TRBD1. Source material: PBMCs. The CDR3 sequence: CASSIPDRRGRGYTF. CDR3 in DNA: TGTGCCAGCAGCATTCCGGACAGGCGGGGTCGAGGCTACACCTTC.